The T cell receptor (beta chain) described here comes from a study of Tregs in tolerant kidney transplant recipients. In this sample, this clone turned up once. Per the germline V gene, CDR1 is MDHEN and CDR2 is SYDVKM. The CDR3 spans 14 residues. The V segment lost 8 bases and the J segment 4 bases; nucleotides outside the gene matches: 5. TCRdb keeps only in-frame clones here, not all; method: immunoSEQ multiplex PCR. Altogether tens of thousands of clones are present, roughly 91% being singletons, with the ten largest covering approximately 0.4%. This chain links TRBV28 with TRBJ2-1; 10 bases fit TRBD2. This sequence was found in a human donor who received a combined kidney and bone marrow transplant. The specimen was CD4+ T cells from blood, collected before the transplant. The CDR3 DNA reads TGTGCCAGCGCTACTAGCGGGATGTACAATGAGCAGTTCTTC. As protein: CASATSGMYNEQFF. The variable domain in full, with the rest retrieved from reference TRBV28 and TRBJ2-1, is DVKVTQSSRYLVKRTGEKVFLECVQDMDHENMFWYRQDPGLGLRLIYFSYDVKMKEKGDIPEGYSVSREKKERFSLILESASTNQTSMYLCASATSGMYNEQFFGPGTRLTVL.